This T cell receptor beta chain appears in the sequencing data of a study of blood T cell repertoires in COVID-19. From germline, CDR1 is SGHTA and CDR2 FQGNSA. CDR3 length: 15 amino acids. J was trimmed by 4 bases and V by 1 base; bases with no gene match: 6. In the original workflow: Scientists estimated how many nucleated cells there were by amplifying reference gene primers. The repertoire was sequenced with immunoSEQ multiplex PCR; TCRdb's copy has only in-frame clones and lacks some. V and J calls and clone size are given by that table; D and trimming were obtained from the DNA. The sample carries under 250,000 clones, less than 85% recorded once.

What was sequenced was peripheral blood. The sequence came from a woman in her 70s with active or convalescent COVID-19. The gene calls are TRBV7-2 and TRBJ1-2; TRBD1 matches 7 bases. CDR3 region: CASSLGVTGPYGYTF. The CDR3 bases are TGTGCCAGCAGCTTAGGGGTGACAGGGCCCTATGGCTACACCTTC.